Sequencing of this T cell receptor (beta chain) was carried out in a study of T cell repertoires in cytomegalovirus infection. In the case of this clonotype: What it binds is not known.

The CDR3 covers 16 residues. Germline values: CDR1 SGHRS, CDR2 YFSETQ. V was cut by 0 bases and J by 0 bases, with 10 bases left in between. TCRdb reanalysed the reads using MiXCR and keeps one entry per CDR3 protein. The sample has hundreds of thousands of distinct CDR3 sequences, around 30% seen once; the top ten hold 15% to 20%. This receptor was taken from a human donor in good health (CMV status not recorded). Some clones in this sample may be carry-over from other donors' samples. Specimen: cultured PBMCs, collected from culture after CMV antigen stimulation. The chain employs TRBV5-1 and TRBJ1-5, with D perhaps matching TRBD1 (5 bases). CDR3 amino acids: CASSLGDGHSNQPQHF. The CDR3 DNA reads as TGCGCCAGCAGCTTGGGTGACGGACATAGCAATCAGCCCCAGCATTTT.